This paragraph reports one TCR beta chain. Some clones are missing from TCRdb's copy, which holds only in-frame ones; the method was immunoSEQ multiplex PCR. The data show about 90,000 clones, with around 92% seen just once and about 6.3% held by the top ten. Germline V CDR1 and CDR2: SGHTA, FQGNSA. The V and J ends lost 1 base and 4 bases respectively, with 13 bases between them. The CDR3 is 15 amino acids. This record comes from a study of blood T cell repertoires in COVID-19. Study-wide background: Nucleic acid was either cDNA or gDNA, and it came from T cells, B-cell-depleted T cells, or PBMCs.

The rearrangement joins TRBV7-2 to TRBJ1-2; D ambiguous. The sequence derives from a woman aged 55-70 years with active COVID-19. The sample comprised peripheral blood. CDR3 region: CASSLEGRPFYGYTF. DNA for the CDR3: TGTGCCAGCAGCTTAGAAGGCAGGCCATTCTATGGCTACACCTTC.